This paragraph reports one T cell receptor beta chain. Its specific antigen is unknown. No much larger clonotype is one base removed from it; base qualities were not supplied. Based on the germline V gene, the CDR1 and CDR2 sequences are SGHRS and YFSETQ. Including cysteine and phenylalanine, the CDR3 has 14 amino acids. Of the read, only the CDR3 DNA is kept; its 42 bases are in frame from base 1. The V end loses 3 bases and the J end loses 0 bases, and a stretch of 10 bases separates them. In light of the paper, this sample's time point label describes: cycle 4 day 1 (C4D1), after 6 weeks of nivolumab. Every trial patient had relapsed following autologous stem cell transplantation, and prior brentuximab vedotin exposure was what differed among cohorts A, B and C. The trial cohort included 50 to 60 patients with relapsed/refractory classical Hodgkin lymphoma, and each patient had a best overall response of complete response, partial response or progressive disease. In the multi-cohort phase II CheckMate 205 trial, trial patients received single-agent nivolumab. Best overall response was determined by an independent review committee according to the 2007 International Working Group response criteria. Trial PBMCs were collected just before the start of nivolumab (C1D1) and during therapy at cycle 2 day 1 and cycle 4 day 1. Peripheral blood was collected in 8 mL Vacutainer Cell Preparation Tubes, from which PBMCs were isolated by centrifugation and then cryopreserved.

The entry originates in a study of PD-1 blockade in classical Hodgkin lymphoma (dated by TCRdb to the early 2020s). Some background on the complete study: Nivolumab dosing was 3 mg/kg intravenously every 2 weeks, continuing until either disease progression or unacceptable toxicity. A peripheral blood immune signature of response to PD-1 blockade in classical Hodgkin lymphoma was defined using TCR beta sequencing and CyTOF.

The Qiagen DNeasy kit was used to extract genomic DNA both from unsorted PBMCs and from the negatively selected CD4+ and CD8+ fractions. Using primers that anneal to V and J segments, immunoSEQ multiplex PCR amplified the TCR beta CDR3 regions. A synthetic immune receptor repertoire was used to minimize amplification bias, and remaining bias was computationally removed after sequencing. The study's own analysis went as follows. Custom Python scripts were used to quantify repertoire diversity as the Shannon entropy index. The unsorted, CD4+ and CD8+ repertoires were each analyzed separately, with the exception of combined analyses, where CD4+ and CD8+ sequences were merged in silico. Clonal expansion was defined as at least a 2-fold frequency increase after treatment relative to C1D1, with a pseudocount of 0.5 for undetected baseline clones. Clones with 0 or 1 copy at C1D1 were defined as singleton clones, while clones with 2 or more copies were defined as non-singleton clones. Clones expanded in unsorted samples were assigned a CD4+, CD8+ or unknown annotation through matching of protein sequences in sorted samples from the same patient. Wilcoxon tests were applied to paired samples to test diversity changes from C1D1 to C4D1. TCRdb re-hosts the immuneACCESS table, in-frame sequences only. Its copies lack some clones; in the studies checked, an unresolved V gene accounts for under half of them, and the cause for the rest is not known. V and J calls and clone size are those listed in that table; D and trimming were worked out from the DNA. A total of tens of thousands of clones appear in this sample, roughly 89% of them only once. The top ten hold roughly 13% of the sample.

Results the study describes overall, beyond this receptor: Diversity was lower in patients who began nivolumab less than 1 year after ASCT, so these patients were left out of later analyses to avoid confounding by immune reconstitution. The study was limited to a single clinical trial cohort, and causes of repertoire differences, possibly disease activity or prior therapy, remained undefined. Baseline diversity similar to that of newly diagnosed patients was observed in trial patients achieving complete response, whereas significantly lower diversity was observed in partial responders and progressors. CD4+ but not CD8+ TCR diversity rose significantly by C4D1 (p=0.0027 vs p=0.16), most apparent in complete responders (p=0.02). Baseline TCR diversity was reported to be lower in newly diagnosed patients than in healthy donors and to be lower still in relapsed/refractory patients.

The chain is made from TRBV5-1 and TRBJ2-7; the D segment could be TRBD1, given 5 matching bases. This specimen was peripheral blood mononuclear cells (PBMCs), taken before the fourth cycle of nivolumab. The receptor was derived from a human donor with classical Hodgkin lymphoma. The CDR3 protein is CASSSRADSYEQYF. The DNA is as follows: TGCGCCAGCAGCTCCAGGGCAGACTCCTACGAGCAGTACTTC. The entire variable domain, with the stretches around the CDR3 drawn from the reference TRBV5-1 and TRBJ2-7 proteins, is KAGVTQTPRYLIKTRGQQVTLSCSPISGHRSVSWYQQTPGQGLQFLFEYFSETQRNKGNFPGRFSGRQFSNSRSEMNVSTLELGDSALYLCASSSRADSYEQYFGPGTRLTVT.